This T cell receptor beta chain was documented in a study of cytomegalovirus exposure and HLA in healthy donors. This PCR relied on a set of 60 Vbeta primers and 13 Jbeta primers. The assay was immunoSEQ multiplex PCR, and TCRdb's table has in-frame clones only and misses some. The data contain around 150,000 clones, 75% to 80% of them seen just once; the ten biggest clones take up about 0.91%. Trimming removed 5 bases at V and 8 bases at J, with 19 bases between. The CDR3 sequence is 16 residues long. Germline V CDR1 and CDR2: SGHTA, FQGNSA. What was sequenced was PBMCs. This chain uses TRBV7-2 with TRBJ1-6; D gene ambiguous. This TCR came from a woman aged 50 to 60 in good health and CMV-seropositive. CDR3 region: CASSPEVVVIYSPLHF. In DNA, the CDR3 is TGTGCCAGCAGCCCAGAGGTGGTGGTTATTTATTCACCCCTCCACTTT.